The 27 T cell receptor beta chains reported below all come from one sample, sequenced in a study of radiation and T cells in renal cell carcinoma. The repertoire was sequenced with immunoSEQ multiplex PCR; TCRdb's copy has only in-frame clones and lacks some. The data contain some 150,000 clones, 83% of them singletons. As for time point: baseline pretreatment blood. The treatment here: 15 Gy SBRT to primary tumor, nephrectomy 4 weeks later. Sequencing was performed on blood, taken from a patient whose treatment included radiotherapy and nephrectomy. These receptors all stem from a woman aged 45-60 years with renal cell carcinoma.

This clone was picked up one time. The CDR3 nucleotides read TGTGCCAGCAGCGAGGGCCCCGGGAGCGGGGGGTCCTACGAGCAGTACTTC. Its protein product is CASSEGPGSGGSYEQYF. The rearrangement links TRBV9 to TRBJ2-7; 9 nucleotides align to TRBD2. CDR1 and CDR2 from the germline V gene are SGDLS and YYNGEE. V trimming: 3 bases; J trimming: 1 base; junction bases outside the gene matches: 11. There are 17 residues in the CDR3.

The rearrangement uses TRBV11-2 and TRBJ1-4; 10 positions agree with TRBD1. The germline gives CDR1 SGHAT, CDR2 FQNNGV. The trim removed 5 bases at V and 7 bases at J, leaving 19 bases unmatched. CDR3 length equals 19 residues. The CDR3 sequence is CASSPSDRGLRIGTEKLFF. CDR3 bases: TGTGCCAGCAGCCCGAGCGACAGGGGGCTGCGCATTGGAACTGAAAAACTGTTTTTT.

This clone has just one count. The chain is built from TRBV5-7 and TRBJ1-5; 9 nucleotides match TRBD1. TRBV5-7 is annotated as an ORF whose role is uncertain. V was pared by 4 bases and J by 2 bases, with 13 bases of the junction left unmatched. CDR3 length: 18 residues. DNA of the CDR3: TGTGCCAGCAGCCTCCGGGACAGGGCACTTTCTGGCAATCAGCCCCAGCATTTT. This encodes CASSLRDRALSGNQPQHF.

This clone has a handful of counts. The CDR3 region is CASSEDRPIDQPQHF. CDR3 DNA sequence: TGTGCCAGCAGTGAAGACCGACCAATTGATCAGCCCCAGCATTTT. V is TRBV2 and J is TRBJ1-5; D gene ambiguous. This CDR3 region has 15 residues. CDR1 and CDR2 from the germline V gene are SNHLY and FYNNEI. Trimming removed 1 base from V and 5 bases from J, with 12 bases in between.

The chain uses TRBV6-4 and TRBJ2-7, with D possibly TRBD1 on 6 matching bases. The germline gives CDR1 MRHNA, CDR2 SNTAGT. This CDR3 is 15 amino acids long. V lost 3 bases and J lost 2, with 14 bases in between. This CDR3 is CASSDGTPLAYEQYF. The CDR3 nucleotides read TGTGCCAGCAGTGATGGGACACCTTTAGCCTACGAGCAGTACTTC.

The genes are TRBV5-1 and TRBJ2-1; D is perhaps TRBD2 (5 bases). The CDR3 spans 16 residues. The ends were cut back, 6 bases at V and 0 bases at J, with 16 bases in the middle. The germline V gene encodes CDR1 SGHRS and CDR2 YFSETQ. The CDR3 loop reads CASTNGLLISYNEQFF. The CDR3, as DNA: TGCGCCAGCACGAACGGACTTTTAATCTCCTACAATGAGCAGTTCTTC.

The chain uses TRBV5-1 and TRBJ1-2, with D perhaps TRBD1 (5 bases). Trimming left V 4 bases short and J 4 bases short, with 11 bases between. The CDR3 spans 13 residues. Looked up from germline, CDR1 is SGHRS and CDR2 is YFSETQ. The CDR3 protein is CASSADSTYGYTF. The CDR3 coding sequence is TGCGCCAGCAGCGCTGACAGCACCTATGGCTACACCTTC.

The chain recombines TRBV9 with TRBJ2-1, with D perhaps being TRBD1 or TRBD2 (5 bases each). The CDR3 spans 14 residues. Trimming stripped 0 bases from V and 7 bases from J, with 11 bases between. CDR1 and CDR2 from the germline V gene are SGDLS and YYNGEE. For the CDR3, the DNA is TGTGCCAGCAGCGTAGGGGGACCGGAGAATGAGCAGTTCTTC. Amino acid sequence: CASSVGGPENEQFF.

The chain uses TRBV29-1 and TRBJ2-3; 10 bases line up with TRBD2. Germline lookup yields CDR1 SQVTM and CDR2 ANQGSEA. V lost 6 bases and J lost 6; bases outside the gene matches: 12. The CDR3 length is 15 residues. This CDR3 is CSVSVGLAASDTQYF. DNA of the CDR3: TGCAGCGTGTCAGTAGGACTAGCGGCTTCGGATACGCAGTATTTT.

This sequence joins TRBV5-4 and TRBJ2-5, with D perhaps given as TRBD1 or TRBD2 (6 bases each). The CDR3 contains 17 residues. Trimming stripped 6 bases from V and 0 bases from J, with 21 bases between. Looked up from germline, CDR1 is SGHNT and CDR2 is YYREEE (reference sequence). The CDR3 sequence: CASIQGDGSFYQETQYF. CDR3 bases: TGTGCCAGCATACAGGGTGACGGGAGCTTCTACCAAGAGACCCAGTACTTC. The variable domain in full, with the rest retrieved from reference TRBV5-4 and TRBJ2-5, is ETGVTQSPTHLIKTRGQQVTLRCSSQSGHNTVSWYQQALGQGPQFIFQYYREEENGRGNFPPRFSGLQFPNYSSELNVNALELDDSALYLCASIQGDGSFYQETQYFGPGTRLLVL.

This clone showed up just a few times. The J gene is TRBJ1-1, the V gene TRBV29-1, with a possible D match to TRBD1 (6 bases). This CDR3 is built from 13 residues. Looked up from germline, CDR1 is SQVTM and CDR2 is ANQGSEA. Trimming removed 7 bases at V and 1 base at J, with 13 bases between. CDR3 sequence (DNA): TGCAGCGCTAAAACAGGGAAGAACACTGAAGCTTTCTTT. This codes for CSAKTGKNTEAFF.

V and J are TRBV4-1 and TRBJ2-7; 10 positions agree with TRBD1. The CDR3 runs to 15 residues. V dropped 4 bases and J dropped 7; count of bases not matched to a gene: 10. The V gene's germline CDR1 is MGHRA and CDR2 YSYEKL. The CDR3 coding sequence is TGCGCCAGCAGCCGCTCGGGACAGGGGAGGAATGAGCAGTACTTC. It codes for CASSRSGQGRNEQYF.

The chain uses TRBV7-9 and TRBJ2-7; possibly TRBD2 for D (6 bases). Germline values: CDR1 SEHNR, CDR2 FQNEAQ (reference sequence). The CDR3 runs to 17 residues. V shed 1 base and J shed 5 bases, with 21 bases lying between them. The CDR3 nucleotides read TGTGCCAGCAGCTTAGGGGATGGGGGGATCTTAATAAACGAGCAGTACTTC. Amino acid sequence: CASSLGDGGILINEQYF.

The chain has TRBV5-1 and TRBJ1-1, with TRBD1 as a possible D gene (6 bases). CDR1 SGHRS and CDR2 YFSETQ come from the germline V gene. This CDR3 spans 13 amino acids. With 1 base removed from V and 4 bases from J, the gap between germline ends came to 8 bases. CDR3 sequence: CASSLKGGTEAFF. CDR3 in DNA: TGCGCCAGCAGCTTGAAAGGGGGCACTGAAGCTTTCTTT.

The chain combines TRBV5-1 with TRBJ2-5; a weak D match, TRBD2 (6 bases). Trimming pared 0 bases from V and 4 bases from J, leaving 16 bases between. Germline values: CDR1 SGHRS, CDR2 YFSETQ. The CDR3 has 16 amino acids. This chain's CDR3 is CASSLAILPGRETQYF. CDR3 bases: TGCGCCAGCAGCTTGGCCATCTTACCCGGGAGAGAGACCCAGTACTTC.

The CDR3 here is CASSVGVGNRETQYF. DNA for the CDR3: TGTGCCAGCAGCGTAGGGGTTGGCAATCGCGAGACCCAGTACTTC. This chain links TRBV9 with TRBJ2-5; no reliable D call. The germline V gene encodes CDR1 SGDLS and CDR2 YYNGEE. The ends were cut back, 0 bases at V and 5 bases at J, with 14 bases in the middle. This CDR3 region has 15 residues.

The table lists this clone with a few counts. This chain connects TRBV7-8 to TRBJ2-6; tentative D call: TRBD1 (7 bases). The length of the CDR3 is 12 residues. The V end lost 5 bases, the J end lost 19 bases, and 18 bases lay between the germline ends. Germline CDR1 SGHVS, CDR2 FQNEAQ. The CDR3 is CASSPRQGGATF. In DNA form, the CDR3 reads TGTGCCAGCAGCCCGAGACAGGGAGGTGCTACTTTC.

The gene calls are TRBV7-6 and TRBJ2-2, with D unclear. The V and J ends lost 3 bases and 3 bases respectively, with 5 bases between them. This CDR3 is 13 amino acids long. Germline CDR1 reads SGHVS; CDR2 reads FNYEAQ. CDR3: CASSFQHTGELFF. The CDR3 coding sequence is TGTGCCAGCAGCTTCCAACACACCGGGGAGCTGTTTTTT. Together with reference TRBV7-6 and TRBJ2-2, the CDR3 gives the full variable domain: GAGVSQSPRYKVTKRGQDVALRCDPISGHVSLYWYRQALGQGPEFLTYFNYEAQQDKSGLPNDRFSAERPEGSISTLTIQRTEQRDSAMYRCASSFQHTGELFFGEGSRLTVL.

V and J are TRBV6-5 and TRBJ2-5; TRBD2 might be the D (6 bases). Germline values: CDR1 MNHEY, CDR2 SVGAGI. This CDR3 comprises 13 residues. Trimming took 0 bases from V and 7 from J, leaving 9 bases between them. The CDR3 DNA reads TGTGCCAGCAGTTACTCGCAGGGAGGGACCCAGTACTTC. Its protein product is CASSYSQGGTQYF.

The rearrangement joins TRBV6-4 to TRBJ2-1, with 8 bases lining up with TRBD2. There are 14 residues in the CDR3. Germline assignment: CDR1 MRHNA and CDR2 SNTAGT. V trimming: 6 bases; J trimming: 9 bases; junction bases outside the gene matches: 10. CDR3 residues: CASSPTSGRGEQFF. In DNA, the CDR3 is TGTGCCAGCAGCCCAACTAGCGGTAGGGGTGAGCAGTTCTTC.

V usage is TRBV5-1 and J usage is TRBJ2-7, with unresolved D. The length of the CDR3 is 13 residues. V was trimmed by 6 bases and J by 2 bases, leaving 12 bases between them. The germline V gene encodes CDR1 SGHRS and CDR2 YFSETQ. CDR3 amino acids: CASTQGQTYEQYF. The CDR3 region has the DNA TGCGCCAGCACCCAAGGCCAAACCTACGAGCAGTACTTC.

V is TRBV30 and J is TRBJ1-5; the D gene is possibly TRBD1 (6 bases). CDR3 length: 15 amino acids. The germline V gene encodes CDR1 GTSNPN and CDR2 SVGIG (reference sequence). V lost 3 bases and J 5 bases, leaving 17 bases between the germline ends. The CDR3: CAWSFSGTRYQPQHF. Written as DNA, the CDR3 is TGTGCCTGGAGCTTCTCCGGGACAAGATATCAGCCCCAGCATTTT.

This clone was counted once. J is TRBJ2-2 and V is TRBV14, with D possibly being TRBD1 or TRBD2 (5 bases each). The CDR3 loop spans 16 amino acids. V was pared by 0 bases and J by 7 bases, with 15 bases between. Looked up from germline, CDR1 is SGHDN and CDR2 is FVKESK. The CDR3 bases are TGTGCCAGCAGCCAAGATACTGGGACCGCAGGCGGGGAGCTGTTTTTT. It yields the protein CASSQDTGTAGGELFF. Together with reference TRBV14 and TRBJ2-2, the CDR3 gives the full variable domain: EAGVTQFPSHSVIEKGQTVTLRCDPISGHDNLYWYRRVMGKEIKFLLHFVKESKQDESGMPNNRFLAERTGGTYSTLKVQPAELEDSGVYFCASSQDTGTAGGELFFGEGSRLTVL.

The genes are TRBV19 and TRBJ1-1, with D possibly being TRBD1 (5 bases). Germline CDR1 is LNHDA and CDR2 is SQIVND (reference sequence). The V end was cut by 4 bases, the J end by 0 bases, with 9 bases between. This CDR3 has 14 amino acids. CDR3 in amino acids: CASSTRQLNTEAFF. The DNA for the CDR3 is TGTGCCAGTAGTACCCGACAGTTGAACACTGAAGCTTTCTTT. The full variable domain, with the rest looked up from reference TRBV19 and TRBJ1-1, is DGGITQSPKYLFRKEGQNVTLSCEQNLNHDAMYWYRQDPGQGLRLIYYSQIVNDFQKGDIAEGYSVSREKKESFPLTVTSAQKNPTAFYLCASSTRQLNTEAFFGQGTRLTVV.

The CDR3 is CASIGGLASHEQRNEQFF. CDR3 sequence (DNA): TGTGCCAGCATCGGTGGGCTAGCGTCCCACGAGCAGAGGAATGAGCAGTTCTTC. This chain links TRBV9 with TRBJ2-1, with D possibly being TRBD2 (6 bases). Deletions cut 6 bases from V and 7 bases from J, with 29 bases between. Per germline, CDR1 SGDLS and CDR2 YYNGEE. The CDR3 consists of 18 residues.

The J gene is TRBJ2-2, the V gene TRBV9; tentatively, D is TRBD1 (6 bases). The germline V and J ends were trimmed by 4 bases and 5 bases, with 18 bases remaining between them. The CDR3 spans 16 residues. Germline V gene lookup returns CDR1 SGDLS and CDR2 YYNGEE. In DNA, the CDR3 is TGTGCCAGCAGCCATGGCGTGGGGGCCGGGACCGGGGAGCTGTTTTTT. It codes for CASSHGVGAGTGELFF.

This rearrangement joins TRBV9 to TRBJ2-7; 8 nucleotides agree with TRBD2. This CDR3 region has 15 residues. Trimming removed 4 bases from V and 6 bases from J; junction bases left unmatched: 12. The germline gives CDR1 SGDLS, CDR2 YYNGEE. Here the CDR3 reads CASSPLPGGPGEQYF. The CDR3 coding sequence is TGTGCCAGCAGCCCCCTCCCGGGGGGGCCCGGCGAGCAGTACTTC.